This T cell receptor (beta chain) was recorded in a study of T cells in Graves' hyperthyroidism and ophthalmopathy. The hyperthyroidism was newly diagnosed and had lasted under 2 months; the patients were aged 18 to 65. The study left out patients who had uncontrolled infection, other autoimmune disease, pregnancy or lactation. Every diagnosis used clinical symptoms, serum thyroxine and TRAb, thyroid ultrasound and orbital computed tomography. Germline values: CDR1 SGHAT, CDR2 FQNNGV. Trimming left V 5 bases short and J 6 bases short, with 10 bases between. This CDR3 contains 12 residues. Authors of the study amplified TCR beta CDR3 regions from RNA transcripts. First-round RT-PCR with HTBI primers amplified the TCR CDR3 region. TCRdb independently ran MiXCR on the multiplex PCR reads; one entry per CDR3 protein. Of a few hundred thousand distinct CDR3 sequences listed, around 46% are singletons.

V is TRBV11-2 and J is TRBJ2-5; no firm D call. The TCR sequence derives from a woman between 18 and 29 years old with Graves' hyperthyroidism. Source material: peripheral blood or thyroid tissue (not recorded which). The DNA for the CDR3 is TGTGCCAGCAGCCCCTCTCGGCAGACCCAGTACTTC. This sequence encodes CASSPSRQTQYF. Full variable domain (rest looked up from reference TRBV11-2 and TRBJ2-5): EAGVAQSPRYKIIEKRQSVAFWCNPISGHATLYWYQQILGQGPKLLIQFQNNGVVDDSQLPKDRFSAERLKGVDSTLKIQPAKLEDSAVYLCASSPSRQTQYFGPGTRLLVL.